The 3 T cell receptor beta chains below all came from one sample that was sequenced in a study of T cell responses to AZD1222 COVID-19 vaccine. The method was immunoSEQ multiplex PCR; TCRdb's version includes in-frame clones alone and lacks a portion of them. The table includes around 120,000 clones, roughly 91% detected once. The material was peripheral blood, obtained on day 0 of AZD1222 vaccination. The receptor set was obtained from an adult in good health.

This chain connects TRBV9 to TRBJ1-1, with D perhaps TRBD1 (5 bases). Germline V gene data show CDR1 as SGDLS and CDR2 as YYNGEE. The CDR3 consists of 15 residues. The V gene lost 2 bases and the J gene lost 3 bases, with 14 bases spanning the gap. The CDR3 bases are TGTGCCAGCAGCGTCAGTGACAGCCCCGACACTGAAGCTTTCTTT. Translated, it gives CASSVSDSPDTEAFF.

The V gene is TRBV19, the J gene TRBJ1-1; D gene ambiguous. V lost 5 bases and J 0 bases, leaving 10 bases between the germline ends. Germline V gene lookup returns CDR1 LNHDA and CDR2 SQIVND (reference sequence). This CDR3 contains 14 residues. The CDR3, as DNA: TGTGCCAGTAGTCTGGCGGGGATGAACACTGAAGCTTTCTTT. Its translation: CASSLAGMNTEAFF. Looking up the rest from reference TRBV19 and TRBJ1-1 gives the full variable domain: DGGITQSPKYLFRKEGQNVTLSCEQNLNHDAMYWYRQDPGQGLRLIYYSQIVNDFQKGDIAEGYSVSREKKESFPLTVTSAQKNPTAFYLCASSLAGMNTEAFFGQGTRLTVV.

The chain recombines TRBV27 with TRBJ1-1; D not certain. CDR1 is MNHEY and CDR2 is SMNVEV in the germline V gene (reference sequence). With 1 base removed from V and 8 bases from J, the gap between germline ends came to 14 bases. The CDR3 covers 14 residues. The chain's CDR3 is CASSLLGAGREAFF. The CDR3, as DNA: TGTGCCAGCAGTTTATTGGGCGCCGGGAGGGAAGCTTTCTTT.